Reported below is one T cell receptor (beta chain). Its binding antigen is unknown. Per-base quality was not reported, and no clone a single base away is much larger than it. The trial excluded patients who had a history of autoimmune disease or were on systemic immunosuppression. Peripheral blood for TCR sequencing was collected from all dose cohorts at baseline, on cycle 4 day 1, and on cycle 7 day 1. Samples were obtained from an open-label, multicenter, first-in-human phase I dose-escalation trial of ivuxolimab. Adults with locally advanced or metastatic melanoma, renal cell, hepatocellular, or head and neck squamous cell carcinoma were enrolled in the trial. Before TCR sequencing, CD4+ T cells and CD8+ T cells from peripheral blood were sorted into separate populations. The source of the sample is a study of OX40 agonist ivuxolimab in advanced cancers. Regarding the complete study: The costimulatory receptor OX40 (CD134) was targeted by ivuxolimab, a fully human IgG2 agonistic monoclonal antibody. Intravenous ivuxolimab was administered to patients every 2 weeks at six dose levels: 0.01, 0.1, 0.3, 1.5, 3 and 10 mg/kg. Among the roughly 50 dose-escalation patients, approximately 20 had hepatocellular carcinoma, 15 or so melanoma, 9 renal cell carcinoma and 9 head and neck cancer. The dose-escalation cohort was about 86% male with a mean age of about 65 years, ranging from about 23 to 85. Patients were allowed to have had prior anti-PD-1, anti-PD-L1 or anti-CTLA-4 therapy, and approximately 40% of the dose-escalation patients had previously received checkpoint inhibitors. Three dose-escalation patients achieved partial responses, one with hepatocellular carcinoma and two with cutaneous melanoma. The point of sequencing TCRbeta in the periphery was to test whether ivuxolimab changed TCR sequence diversity and drove clonal T-cell expansion. The paper describes the monotherapy dose-escalation part (N of about 47 patients) of the phase I trial of ivuxolimab. General findings and caveats noted by the study authors: On average, CD8+ T cells showed more expanded clones than CD4+ T cells after ivuxolimab. At doses of 0.1 to 3.0 mg/kg, clonal expansion of both CD4+ and CD8+ T cells in blood was seen between baseline and week 6. Low levels of normalized T-cell clonal expansion were also seen in some patients who did not respond. In partial responders in the 0.1-3.0 mg/kg groups, normalized peripheral clonal expansion was found to be among the lowest, especially among CD8+ T cells. Antigen specificity was not determined for the clonally expanded peripheral T cells.

To sequence the TCRbeta CDR3 region, genomic DNA was isolated from the sorted cells. TCRbeta CDR3 regions were sequenced using the immunoSEQ Assay. TCRdb holds this immuneACCESS table with in-frame rearrangements only. Some clones are missing; in checked studies, unresolved V genes explain under half, and the rest has no known cause. The sample has about 74,000 clones on record, 84% of them singletons. The top ten constitute more than 2% of the sample. The germline V gene specifies SGHTA as CDR1 and FQGNSA as CDR2. Measured from the cysteine to the phenylalanine, the CDR3 is 14 residues long. Just CDR3 DNA is preserved here, 42 bases in frame from base 1. At the junction V is shortened by 5 bases and J by 2 bases; bases outside the gene matches: 3.

This sequence originates from an adult with an advanced solid tumor such as melanoma, head and neck, liver or kidney cancer. The chain was built from TRBV7-2 and TRBJ2-7; TRBD1 matches 10 bases in the middle. Sequencing used CD4+ or CD8+ T cells sorted from blood, obtained in a trial of the OX40 agonist ivuxolimab. For the CDR3, the sequence is CASSPGTGAYEQYF. The nucleotides are TGTGCCAGCAGCCCCGGGACAGGGGCCTACGAGCAGTACTTC. The variable domain in full, with residues beyond the CDR3 obtained from the reference TRBV7-2 and TRBJ2-7 genes, is GAGVSQSPSNKVTEKGKDVELRCDPISGHTALYWYRQSLGQGLEFLIYFQGNSAPDKSGLPSDRFSAERTGGSVSTLTIQRTQQEDSAVYLCASSPGTGAYEQYFGPGTRLTVT.